This T cell receptor beta chain is drawn from a study of shared clonotypes between healthy human individuals. This table comes from immunoSEQ multiplex PCR, and its TCRdb copy is limited to in-frame clones, with some not included. The sample holds roughly 1,600,000 clones; approximately 98.5% are singletons and the top ten take under 0.45%. This CDR3 has 15 residues. CDR1 SGHRS and CDR2 YFSETQ come from the germline V gene. V dropped 0 bases and J dropped 1 base, with 10 bases sitting between them. Donors comprised healthy HIV-negative adults lacking recent acute infections or vaccinations. The TCR comes from a man aged 30-40 years in good health. Sequences were obtained from naive CD4+ T cells sorted from blood. Documented subset: CD45RA+ positively selected. The chain couples TRBV5-1 to TRBJ1-2, with a tentative D call TRBD1 (5 bases). CDR3 in DNA: TGCGCCAGCAGCTTGGGGGCAGGGATTAACTATGGCTACACCTTC. It encodes CASSLGAGINYGYTF.